These 21 T cell receptor beta chains came from one sample sequenced in a study of blood T cell repertoires in COVID-19. Clones were sequenced by immunoSEQ multiplex PCR, and TCRdb holds only the in-frame ones, with some missing. This table has 200,000 to 300,000 clones, 85% to 90% appearing once. The specimen sequenced was PBMCs or T cells enriched from blood (not recorded which). Source of these receptors: a man aged 40-49 years who had recovered from COVID-19.

The chain carries TRBV4-1 and TRBJ2-5; D may be TRBD1 (6 bases). V lost 1 base to trimming and J lost 4 bases, with 7 bases between them. The CDR3 consists of 13 residues. The germline CDR1 and CDR2 sequences are MGHRA and YSYEKL. This chain's CDR3 is CASSQGTVETQYF. The CDR3 nucleotides read TGCGCCAGCAGCCAAGGGACAGTAGAGACCCAGTACTTC.

The chain is built from TRBV27 and TRBJ1-5; D might be TRBD1 (5 bases). CDR3 length equals 15 residues. The V gene lost 2 bases and the J gene lost 8 bases, with 16 bases spanning the gap. The germline CDR1 and CDR2 sequences are MNHEY and SMNVEV (reference sequence). This CDR3 reads CASSLIRAGHEPQHF. DNA for the CDR3: TGTGCCAGCAGTTTAATCAGGGCCGGGCACGAGCCCCAGCATTTT.

V usage is TRBV10-3 and J usage is TRBJ1-5, with TRBD1 matching 7 bases. Germline trimming cut 11 bases from V and 3 bases from J; bases unmatched to any gene: 10. Germline V CDR1 and CDR2: ENHRY, SYGVKD. The CDR3 runs to 14 residues. In DNA, the CDR3 is TGTGCCGCTGTAGCAGGGGGTCTCAATCAGCCCCAGCATTTT. Translation gives CAAVAGGLNQPQHF.

The CDR3 is CASSVGGLAIMEQFF. In nucleotides, the CDR3 is TGTGCCAGCAGCGTAGGGGGACTAGCAATAATGGAGCAGTTCTTC. The chain is built from TRBV9 and TRBJ2-1, with 9 bases lining up with TRBD2. CDR1 is SGDLS, CDR2 YYNGEE, per germline. The CDR3 length is 15 residues. The ends lost 0 bases at V and 10 bases at J; junction bases unmatched: 8.

The chain combines TRBV19 with TRBJ2-7, with 10 bases fitting TRBD1. The V and J ends lost 0 bases and 8 bases, in that order; junction bases with no gene match: 13. Germline V CDR1 and CDR2: LNHDA, SQIVND (reference sequence). The CDR3 loop spans 17 amino acids. CDR3 residues: CASSIDLSYGQGDQQYF. CDR3 DNA sequence: TGTGCCAGTAGTATAGATCTGTCTTACGGACAGGGGGATCAGCAGTACTTC.

The V and J genes are TRBV30 and TRBJ2-7; D gene ambiguous. Trimming shortened V by 2 bases and J by 6 bases, and 14 bases separated the two germline ends. The CDR3 has 13 residues. Germline-derived CDR1 and CDR2 are GTSNPN and SVGIG (reference sequence). In DNA form, the CDR3 reads TGTGCCTGGAGTTCCGTGGTTTCGGGCGAGCAGTACTTC. It codes for CAWSSVVSGEQYF.

V and J are TRBV10-3 and TRBJ1-2, with TRBD1 identical over 7 bases. The CDR3 is made up of 15 amino acids. V lost 7 bases and J lost 0; bases outside the gene matches: 8. Looked up from germline, CDR1 is ENHRY and CDR2 is SYGVKD. CDR3 nucleotides: TGTGCCATCATTTCCGGGACAGTTTCTAACTATGGCTACACCTTC. Residues: CAIISGTVSNYGYTF.

The chain employs TRBV4-1 and TRBJ1-4; D not certain. Germline values: CDR1 MGHRA, CDR2 YSYEKL. The germline V and J ends were trimmed by 1 base and 3 bases, with 9 bases remaining between them. The CDR3 consists of 15 residues. The chain's CDR3 is CASSQGGRSNEKLFF. DNA of the CDR3: TGCGCCAGCAGCCAAGGCGGGAGGTCTAATGAAAAACTGTTTTTT.

The CDR3 region is CASSLGGWESDTQYF. The CDR3 DNA is TGTGCCAGCAGCTTGGGGGGTTGGGAGTCAGATACGCAGTATTTT. The rearrangement links TRBV7-9 to TRBJ2-3, with D possibly matching TRBD2 (6 bases). This CDR3 spans 15 amino acids. The V gene's germline CDR1 is SEHNR and CDR2 FQNEAQ (reference sequence). With 3 bases removed from V and 4 bases from J, the gap between germline ends came to 14 bases.

The CDR3 here is CASSGGLGANVLTF. DNA for the CDR3: TGTGCCAGCAGTGGGGGGCTTGGGGCCAACGTCCTGACTTTC. The chain uses TRBV2 and TRBJ2-6; possibly TRBD1 for D (6 bases). This CDR3 spans 14 amino acids. The germline V gene encodes CDR1 SNHLY and CDR2 FYNNEI. Trimming removed 4 bases from V and 3 bases from J, with 7 bases in between. The variable domain in full, with the rest retrieved from reference TRBV2 and TRBJ2-6, is EPEVTQTPSHQVTQMGQEVILRCVPISNHLYFYWYRQILGQKVEFLVSFYNNEISEKSEIFDDQFSVERPDGSNFTLKIRSTKLEDSAMYFCASSGGLGANVLTFGAGSRLTVL.

The CDR3 coding sequence is TGTGCCAGCAGCAAGGGGGGGACAGGCCTCTCCTACGAGCAGTACTTC. It specifies CASSKGGTGLSYEQYF. The chain has TRBV5-4 and TRBJ2-7; tentatively, D is TRBD1 (8 bases). The germline V and J ends were trimmed by 4 bases and 0 bases, with 17 bases remaining between them. The CDR3 has 16 residues. The germline V gene has CDR1 SGHNT and CDR2 YYREEE (reference sequence).

The CDR3 DNA reads TGTGCCAGCAGCTTCGCGGATGATCAGCCCCAGCATTTT. Encoded protein: CASSFADDQPQHF. The chain carries TRBV11-2 and TRBJ1-5; D call uncertain. Germline V gene sequence: CDR1 SGHAT, CDR2 FQNNGV. This CDR3 region has 13 residues. V was shortened by 3 bases and J by 5 bases, with 8 bases between the two germline ends.

This rearrangement joins TRBV27 to TRBJ1-6; 9 nucleotides agree with TRBD1. V dropped 2 bases and J dropped 9; count of bases not matched to a gene: 5. CDR3 size: 15 residues. Germline lookup yields CDR1 MNHEY and CDR2 SMNVEV (reference sequence). CDR3 residues: CASSLDRTGVSPLHF. CDR3 bases: TGTGCCAGCAGTTTAGATAGGACAGGGGTTTCACCCCTCCACTTT.

This chain joins TRBV18 and TRBJ2-7; 9 bases line up with TRBD2. Germline V gene data show CDR1 as KGHSH and CDR2 as LQKENI. The CDR3 runs 15 residues. V gave up 2 bases and J gave up 4 bases; unmatched junction bases: 6. CDR3 in amino acids: CASSPFVAGAYEQYF. The CDR3 nucleotides read TGTGCCAGCTCACCATTCGTAGCGGGAGCGTACGAGCAGTACTTC. Together with reference TRBV18 and TRBJ2-7, the CDR3 gives the full variable domain: NAGVMQNPRHLVRRRGQEARLRCSPMKGHSHVYWYRQLPEEGLKFMVYLQKENIIDESGMPKERFSAEFPKEGPSILRIQQVVRGDSAAYFCASSPFVAGAYEQYFGPGTRLTVT.

The rearrangement joins TRBV7-3 to TRBJ1-5; D perhaps matches TRBD1 (6 bases). Trimming pared 4 bases from V and 2 bases from J, leaving 9 bases between. Germline V gene sequence: CDR1 SGHTA, CDR2 FQGTGA. The CDR3 sequence is 14 residues long. The CDR3 here is CASSSTGGNQPQHF. CDR3 in DNA: TGTGCCAGCAGCTCGACAGGAGGCAATCAGCCCCAGCATTTT.

This clone was detected once. This rearrangement joins TRBV6-1 to TRBJ2-3; weak D call: TRBD1 (5 bases). The V and J ends lost 2 bases and 6 bases respectively, with 15 bases between them. The CDR3 contains 15 residues. Germline V CDR1 and CDR2: MNHNS, SASEGT. The CDR3 region is CASSEFQGVWDTQYF. In nucleotides, the CDR3 is TGTGCCAGCAGTGAATTCCAGGGCGTTTGGGATACGCAGTATTTT.

The chain carries TRBV19 and TRBJ2-3, with 13 bases fitting TRBD2. Germline loops: CDR1 LNHDA, CDR2 SQIVND (reference sequence). The CDR3 covers 16 residues. V shed 8 bases and J 2 bases; nucleotides not matched to a gene: 7. CDR3 in DNA: TGTGCCAGTGGACTAGCGGGAGACACCTTCACAGATACGCAGTATTTT. As protein: CASGLAGDTFTDTQYF.

The rearrangement joins TRBV5-1 to TRBJ1-5, with 8 bases lining up with TRBD1. CDR1 SGHRS and CDR2 YFSETQ come from the germline V gene. The CDR3 has 15 residues. V trimming: 0 bases; J trimming: 3 bases; junction bases outside the gene matches: 2. The CDR3 is CASSLGTGPNQPQHF. As DNA, the CDR3 is TGCGCCAGCAGCTTGGGGACAGGGCCCAATCAGCCCCAGCATTTT.

This chain uses TRBV7-8 with TRBJ2-5; D may be TRBD2 (5 bases). Per germline, CDR1 SGHVS and CDR2 FQNEAQ. CDR3 size: 14 residues. Trimming left V 3 bases short and J 5 bases short, with 13 bases between. DNA of the CDR3: TGTGCCAGCAGCTTCAGTCGTAGGAGGGAGACCCAGTACTTC. This encodes CASSFSRRRETQYF.

This chain joins TRBV9 and TRBJ2-5; 8 nucleotides line up with TRBD1. Germline assignment: CDR1 SGDLS and CDR2 YYNGEE. V lost 6 bases and J lost 5; bases outside the gene matches: 12. The CDR3 has 15 amino acids. CDR3 nucleotide sequence: TGTGCCAGCACCCCAGGGGGCAGGATGAGGGAGACCCAGTACTTC. Protein sequence: CASTPGGRMRETQYF.

There are a few counts of this clone. The chain couples TRBV4-1 to TRBJ2-7, with TRBD2 identical over 12 bases. With 4 bases clipped from V and 0 bases from J, the junction kept 7 bases outside the gene matches. This CDR3 spans 17 amino acids. The germline V gene encodes CDR1 MGHRA and CDR2 YSYEKL. The CDR3 DNA reads TGCGCCAGCAGCCGTTTCGGACTAGCGGGACTCTCCTACGAGCAGTACTTC. Translating gives CASSRFGLAGLSYEQYF.